The 30 T cell receptor beta chains presented below share a single source sample, sequenced in a study of blood T cell repertoires in COVID-19. Generated by immunoSEQ multiplex PCR, the TCRdb table keeps only in-frame clones and is missing some. The sample consists of about 130,000 clones, roughly nine tenths of them appearing once. The sequenced sample consisted of peripheral blood. These receptors came from a woman in her seventies with COVID-19, enrolled during active disease.

The chain is built from TRBV5-6 and TRBJ1-5; 8 bases fit TRBD1. Per germline, CDR1 SGHDT and CDR2 YYEEEE. With V trimmed by 0 bases and J by 4 bases, 9 bases remained unmatched. This CDR3 is 17 amino acids long. CDR3 DNA sequence: TGTGCCAGCAGCTTGGCAGGTGACAGGGGAGGAAATCAGCCCCAGCATTTT. Encoded protein: CASSLAGDRGGNQPQHF.

This CDR3 is CASSSNDRKPYEQYF. The CDR3 DNA sequence: TGTGCCAGCAGTTCCAACGACAGGAAGCCCTACGAGCAGTACTTC. The chain links TRBV27 to TRBJ2-7; D perhaps matches TRBD1 (6 bases). This CDR3 comprises 15 residues. In germline, CDR1 is MNHEY, CDR2 SMNVEV (reference sequence). V was cut by 4 bases and J by 2 bases, with 15 bases left in between.

A single count supports this clone. The chain combines TRBV24-1 with TRBJ2-5; the D gene is possibly TRBD1 (6 bases). Trimming pared 6 bases from V and 2 bases from J, leaving 24 bases between. Germline V gene lookup returns CDR1 KGHDR and CDR2 SFDVKD. The length of the CDR3 is 18 residues. The CDR3 loop is CATSTPAPTGNIQETQYF. In DNA, the CDR3 is TGTGCCACCAGTACCCCCGCCCCAACAGGGAATATTCAAGAGACCCAGTACTTC.

This chain uses TRBV6-6 with TRBJ1-2, with 9 positions matching TRBD1. Germline-derived CDR1 and CDR2 are MNHNY and SVGAGI (reference sequence). The CDR3 is made up of 15 amino acids. The junction had 1 base not matched to a gene; V was cut back by 2 bases and J by 0 bases. DNA of the CDR3: TGTGCCAGCAGTTACGGACAGGGGTCTAACTATGGCTACACCTTC. Translating it yields CASSYGQGSNYGYTF.

This chain uses TRBV18 with TRBJ2-5, with TRBD2 matching 10 bases. Germline CDR1 is KGHSH and CDR2 is LQKENI. Trimming removed 3 bases from V and 2 bases from J; junction bases left unmatched: 3. CDR3 size: 15 residues. The CDR3 is CASSPLAGAQETQYF. In nucleotides, the CDR3 is TGTGCCAGCTCACCGCTAGCGGGGGCACAAGAGACCCAGTACTTC. The variable domain in full, with the rest retrieved from reference TRBV18 and TRBJ2-5, is NAGVMQNPRHLVRRRGQEARLRCSPMKGHSHVYWYRQLPEEGLKFMVYLQKENIIDESGMPKERFSAEFPKEGPSILRIQQVVRGDSAAYFCASSPLAGAQETQYFGPGTRLLVL.

The J gene is TRBJ1-4, the V gene TRBV28, with 7 bases fitting TRBD1. Trimming took 6 bases from V and 7 from J; bases not matched to a gene: 8. Germline V gene data show CDR1 as MDHEN and CDR2 as SYDVKM. This CDR3 spans 14 amino acids. The CDR3 DNA sequence: TGTGCCAGCAGACAGACAGGGAGTAGTGAAAAACTGTTTTTT. Residues: CASRQTGSSEKLFF. The variable domain in full, completed from reference TRBV28 and TRBJ1-4, reads DVKVTQSSRYLVKRTGEKVFLECVQDMDHENMFWYRQDPGLGLRLIYFSYDVKMKEKGDIPEGYSVSREKKERFSLILESASTNQTSMYLCASRQTGSSEKLFFGSGTQLSVL.

The rearrangement uses TRBV28 and TRBJ1-6; 7 positions match TRBD1. The ends lost 3 bases at V and 7 bases at J; junction bases unmatched: 6. CDR1 and CDR2 (germline): MDHEN, SYDVKM. This CDR3 is built from 15 residues. The CDR3 reads CASSFSQGLNSPLHF. The CDR3, as DNA: TGTGCCAGCAGTTTCTCACAGGGGCTAAATTCACCCCTCCACTTT. Complete variable domain (other parts from reference TRBV28 and TRBJ1-6): DVKVTQSSRYLVKRTGEKVFLECVQDMDHENMFWYRQDPGLGLRLIYFSYDVKMKEKGDIPEGYSVSREKKERFSLILESASTNQTSMYLCASSFSQGLNSPLHFGNGTRLTVT.

This chain connects TRBV5-1 to TRBJ1-2, with TRBD1 matching 7 bases. Germline V CDR1 and CDR2: SGHRS, YFSETQ. This CDR3 comprises 13 residues. With 4 bases clipped from V and 5 bases from J, the junction kept 5 bases outside the gene matches. CDR3 residues: CASSPDREYGYTF. The CDR3 DNA follows: TGCGCCAGCAGCCCTGACAGGGAATATGGCTACACCTTC.

The rearrangement joins TRBV3-1 (or the pseudogene TRBV3-2) to TRBJ1-3, with D maybe TRBD1 (5 bases). The germline V and J ends were trimmed by 3 bases and 0 bases, with 9 bases remaining between them. Germline V gene data show CDR1 as LGHDT and CDR2 as YNNKEL (reference sequence). This CDR3 region has 15 residues. CDR3 bases: TGTGCCAGCAGCCAGTGGGGCAGCTCTGGAAACACCATATATTTT. Translating gives CASSQWGSSGNTIYF.

The chain carries TRBV5-5 and TRBJ2-3; 9 bases are shared with TRBD1. The V gene's germline CDR1 is SGHKS and CDR2 YYEKEE (reference sequence). Trimming cost V 6 bases and J 1 base; bases outside gene matches: 9. This CDR3 has 16 residues. The CDR3 here is CASTLPRTGGTDTQYF. In DNA, the CDR3 is TGTGCCAGCACCCTCCCCCGGACAGGGGGCACAGATACGCAGTATTTT.

The chain employs TRBV3-1 (or the pseudogene TRBV3-2) and TRBJ2-5; TRBD1 aligns across 12 bases. V shed 4 bases, J shed 4 bases, and the junction held 4 bases outside the gene matches. CDR1 and CDR2 from the germline V gene are LGHDT and YNNKEL (reference sequence). This CDR3 spans 15 amino acids. The CDR3 protein is CASSPPGQGAETQYF. CDR3 coding DNA: TGTGCCAGCAGCCCCCCGGGACAGGGGGCAGAGACCCAGTACTTC.

The V gene is TRBV14, the J gene TRBJ1-1, with 7 bases fitting TRBD1. From germline, CDR1 is SGHDN and CDR2 FVKESK. The V segment lost 4 bases and the J segment 12 bases; nucleotides outside the gene matches: 8. This CDR3 is 12 amino acids long. The CDR3 nucleotides are TGTGCCAGCAGCCCGAGACAGGGTATGACTTTCTTT. The encoded protein is CASSPRQGMTFF.

This chain uses TRBV30 with TRBJ2-5; TRBD1 agrees at 7 bases. Germline V gene sequence: CDR1 GTSNPN, CDR2 SVGIG (reference sequence). V shed 0 bases and J 4 bases; nucleotides not matched to a gene: 2. The CDR3 has 13 residues. Here the CDR3 reads CAWSVGGRETQYF. The DNA of the CDR3 is TGTGCCTGGAGTGTAGGGGGCAGAGAGACCCAGTACTTC.

The gene calls are TRBV28 and TRBJ1-1, with D perhaps matching TRBD1 (5 bases). The CDR3 extends over 14 amino acids. The V gene lost 5 bases and the J gene lost 5 bases, with 15 bases spanning the gap. CDR1 is MDHEN, CDR2 SYDVKM, per germline. The CDR3: CASSTVRQITEAFF. The CDR3 coding sequence is TGTGCCAGCAGTACCGTTAGACAGATTACTGAAGCTTTCTTT.

The chain has TRBV6-5 and TRBJ1-1, with D unclear. Germline CDR1 is MNHEY and CDR2 is SVGAGI. This CDR3 contains 11 residues. Between the trimmed V and J ends, which lost 7 bases and 4 bases, there was a span of 7 bases. Here the CDR3 reads CASKRATEAFF. CDR3 in DNA: TGTGCCAGCAAAAGAGCCACTGAAGCTTTCTTT.

The chain is built from TRBV6-1 and TRBJ1-2; D possibly corresponds to TRBD1 (5 bases). Trimming took off 2 bases at V and 4 bases at J, with 17 bases between the two ends. The CDR3 has 16 amino acids. Germline assignment: CDR1 MNHNS and CDR2 SASEGT. The CDR3 loop reads CASSERVGQGLYGYTF. The CDR3 DNA reads as TGTGCCAGCAGTGAACGGGTGGGGCAGGGACTCTATGGCTACACCTTC.

This chain links TRBV14 with TRBJ2-1; 11 nucleotides align to TRBD2. This CDR3 contains 13 residues. Germline V lookup: CDR1 SGHDN, CDR2 FVKESK. V shed 4 bases, J shed 8 bases, and the junction held 1 base outside the gene matches. This CDR3 reads CASSLGLADEQFF. CDR3 DNA sequence: TGTGCCAGCAGCCTGGGACTAGCGGATGAGCAGTTCTTC.

The V gene is TRBV7-3, the J gene TRBJ2-5, with TRBD2 matching over 7 bases. This CDR3 contains 18 residues. With 0 bases clipped from V and 2 bases from J, the junction kept 12 bases outside the gene matches. Germline lookup yields CDR1 SGHTA and CDR2 FQGTGA. The CDR3 sequence: CASSLTNYGGSPQETQYF. The CDR3 DNA follows: TGTGCCAGCAGCTTAACGAATTACGGGGGGTCCCCGCAAGAGACCCAGTACTTC.

The rearrangement joins TRBV10-3 to TRBJ2-5, with TRBD1 as a possible D gene (5 bases). Germline loops: CDR1 ENHRY, CDR2 SYGVKD. This CDR3 spans 14 amino acids. Trimming stripped 2 bases from V and 2 bases from J, with 9 bases between. In nucleotides, the CDR3 is TGTGCCATCAGTGAGGGGGCCGGGCAAGAGACCCAGTACTTC. Its protein product is CAISEGAGQETQYF.

The rearrangement joins TRBV7-2 to TRBJ2-7; TRBD2 matches 12 bases. This CDR3 contains 15 residues. V dropped 5 bases and J dropped 3; count of bases not matched to a gene: 5. CDR1 SGHTA and CDR2 FQGNSA come from the germline V gene. The CDR3 region has the DNA TGTGCCAGCAGCCCGACTAGCGGGGGCCGCTACGAGCAGTACTTC. It translates to CASSPTSGGRYEQYF.

The chain combines TRBV18 with TRBJ1-1, with 8 bases fitting TRBD1. CDR1 and CDR2 from the germline V gene are KGHSH and LQKENI. With V trimmed by 5 bases and J by 1 base, 6 bases remained unmatched. The CDR3 sequence is 15 residues long. The CDR3 region has the DNA TGTGCCAGCTCAAACCAGGGGGCGGGGAACACTGAAGCTTTCTTT. It is translated as CASSNQGAGNTEAFF.

This chain uses TRBV6-5 with TRBJ1-2, with a tentative D call TRBD1 (6 bases). CDR3 length: 13 residues. Trimming removed 11 bases at V and 3 bases at J, with 16 bases between. The germline gives CDR1 MNHEY, CDR2 SVGAGI. The CDR3 DNA reads as TGTGCCGAGGGGGAGGGGGTCTACTATGGCTACACCTTC. It is translated as CAEGEGVYYGYTF.

V gene TRBV2 combines with J gene TRBJ2-2; possible D gene TRBD2, 5 bases. The germline gives CDR1 SNHLY, CDR2 FYNNEI. CDR3 length: 14 amino acids. Between the trimmed V and J ends, which lost 7 bases and 4 bases, there was a span of 13 bases. The CDR3 bases are TGTGCCAGCACAGGACTCTCCGGCACCGGGGAGCTGTTTTTT. Translating it yields CASTGLSGTGELFF.

V and J are TRBV28 and TRBJ1-4, with D perhaps matching TRBD1 (5 bases). Per the germline V gene, CDR1 is MDHEN and CDR2 is SYDVKM. The CDR3 has 12 residues. Trimming removed 4 bases from V and 8 bases from J, with 8 bases in between. This CDR3 is CASSWGEEKLFF. Here the CDR3 DNA reads TGTGCCAGCAGTTGGGGGGAGGAAAAACTGTTTTTT.

The J gene is TRBJ2-1, the V gene TRBV7-9; TRBD2 might be the D (5 bases). Trimming took 2 bases from V and 8 from J, leaving 19 bases between them. Germline assignment: CDR1 SEHNR and CDR2 FQNEAQ (reference sequence). CDR3 size: 16 residues. CDR3 sequence reads: CASSLRRTTVEDEQFF. CDR3 coding DNA: TGTGCCAGCAGCTTAAGGAGGACGACGGTGGAGGATGAGCAGTTCTTC. Based on the CDR3 plus reference TRBV7-9 and TRBJ2-1, the full variable domain is DTGVSQNPRHKITKRGQNVTFRCDPISEHNRLYWYRQTLGQGPEFLTYFQNEAQLEKSRLLSDRFSAERPKGSFSTLEIQRTEQGDSAMYLCASSLRRTTVEDEQFFGPGTRLTVL.

This rearrangement joins TRBV5-1 to TRBJ2-3, with TRBD1 matching over 8 bases. The CDR3 length is 15 residues. Unmatched junction bases numbered 8, after V lost 3 bases and J lost 5 bases. The V gene's germline CDR1 is SGHRS and CDR2 YFSETQ. As DNA, the CDR3 is TGCGCCAGCAGCTCACTGGACAGGGTGGAAGATACGCAGTATTTT. This encodes CASSSLDRVEDTQYF.

The chain couples TRBV6-4 to TRBJ2-3; 7 bases are shared with TRBD2. Germline values: CDR1 MRHNA, CDR2 SNTAGT. The CDR3 consists of 14 residues. The trim removed 2 bases at V and 5 bases at J, leaving 4 bases unmatched. In DNA form, the CDR3 reads TGTGCCAGCAGTGACGGGGGGGGTGAAGATACGCAGTATTTT. Its translation: CASSDGGGEDTQYF.

The V gene is TRBV5-1, the J gene TRBJ1-1; D is ambiguous. Germline lookup yields CDR1 SGHRS and CDR2 YFSETQ. The CDR3 has 13 amino acids. The V and J ends lost 4 bases and 1 base respectively, with 8 bases between them. The chain's CDR3 is CASSITENTEAFF. The DNA of the CDR3 is TGCGCCAGCAGCATTACAGAGAACACTGAAGCTTTCTTT.

The chain recombines TRBV7-9 with TRBJ1-4; maybe TRBD1 (6 bases). Trimming took off 0 bases at V and 10 bases at J, with 15 bases between the two ends. CDR3 size: 15 residues. CDR1 is SEHNR, CDR2 FQNEAQ, per germline (reference sequence). CDR3 DNA: TGTGCCAGCAGCTTAGCGTCGGGGGGCGAGGGAAAACTGTTTTTT. Protein: CASSLASGGEGKLFF. Drawing the rest from reference TRBV7-9 and TRBJ1-4, the complete variable domain is DTGVSQNPRHKITKRGQNVTFRCDPISEHNRLYWYRQTLGQGPEFLTYFQNEAQLEKSRLLSDRFSAERPKGSFSTLEIQRTEQGDSAMYLCASSLASGGEGKLFFGSGTQLSVL.

This chain connects TRBV4-1 to TRBJ1-2; no firm D call. Germline CDR1 reads MGHRA; CDR2 reads YSYEKL. V was shortened by 0 bases and J by 3 bases, with 11 bases between the two germline ends. CDR3 length: 15 amino acids. The CDR3: CASSQDSWLDYGYTF. The CDR3 DNA follows: TGCGCCAGCAGCCAAGATTCGTGGCTGGACTATGGCTACACCTTC.